One and the same sample provided the 14 T cell receptor beta chains below, sequenced in a study of radiotherapy plus CTLA-4 blockade in lung cancer. Some clones are missing from TCRdb's copy, which holds only in-frame ones; the method was immunoSEQ multiplex PCR. The repertoire consists of more than 90,000 clones, with approximately 84% occurring once and the leading ten covering roughly 5.2%. The sequences come from peripheral blood, collected from a patient treated with radiotherapy plus ipilimumab. These receptors were obtained from a human donor with non-small cell lung cancer who had a partial response to radiotherapy plus ipilimumab.

This chain joins TRBV18 and TRBJ1-1, with D maybe TRBD1 (5 bases). This CDR3 contains 14 residues. Germline CDR1 is KGHSH and CDR2 is LQKENI. Trimming pared 0 bases from V and 5 bases from J, leaving 10 bases between. CDR3 nucleotide sequence: TGTGCCAGCTCACCACCGGTAGGGGATACTGAAGCTTTCTTT. It translates to CASSPPVGDTEAFF.

V and J are TRBV2 and TRBJ1-2, with D perhaps matching TRBD1 (6 bases). This CDR3 is 15 amino acids long. CDR1 and CDR2 from the germline V gene are SNHLY and FYNNEI. Trimming shortened V by 3 bases and J by 8 bases, and 19 bases separated the two germline ends. The CDR3 bases are TGTGCCAGCAGTGACGGCTGGTCGGGGGGCGGGGGCTACACCTTC. Translated: CASSDGWSGGGGYTF.

The chain links TRBV9 to TRBJ2-1; maybe TRBD2 (6 bases). Trimming cost V 3 bases and J 5 bases, with 15 bases left between them. This CDR3 is built from 15 residues. The germline gives CDR1 SGDLS, CDR2 YYNGEE. DNA for the CDR3: TGTGCCAGCAGCGCCGCCGGGACTTTCAACAATGAGCAGTTCTTC. Its translation is CASSAAGTFNNEQFF.

The chain employs TRBV5-6 and TRBJ1-4, with 8 bases identical to TRBD1. CDR1 is SGHDT, CDR2 YYEEEE, per germline. The CDR3 loop spans 16 amino acids. V shed 1 base and J 7 bases; nucleotides not matched to a gene: 9. The CDR3 bases are TGTGCCAGCAGCTTGAGGGTGACAGGGGCAATTGAAAAACTGTTTTTT. Translation gives CASSLRVTGAIEKLFF.

The rearrangement links TRBV5-1 to TRBJ1-6; TRBD1 matches 7 bases. Per germline, CDR1 SGHRS and CDR2 YFSETQ. Losses at the gene ends were 4 bases for V and 8 bases for J; bases not matched to a gene: 9. CDR3 length equals 15 residues. Here the CDR3 reads CASSRTGRNDSPLHF. The CDR3 nucleotides read TGCGCCAGCAGCCGGACAGGAAGGAACGATTCACCCCTCCACTTT.

CDR3 in amino acids: CASSEDTGGYREPQHF. CDR3 sequence (DNA): TGTGCCAGCAGTGAAGACACAGGGGGCTATCGGGAGCCCCAGCATTTT. This chain links TRBV25-1 with TRBJ1-5; 9 bases map to TRBD1. Trimming removed 2 bases from V and 8 bases from J; junction bases left unmatched: 10. The germline V gene has CDR1 MGHDK and CDR2 SYGVNS. The length of the CDR3 is 16 residues.

J is TRBJ1-2 and V is TRBV28; TRBD1 agrees at 9 bases. J gave up 14 bases and V 8 bases, and 18 bases lay outside the gene matches. The CDR3 extends over 14 amino acids. The germline V gene has CDR1 MDHEN and CDR2 SYDVKM. Here the CDR3 reads CASRFTGGVKGFTF. CDR3 bases: TGTGCCAGCCGGTTTACAGGGGGCGTAAAAGGATTTACCTTC.

This clone was counted only a few times. The V call is TRBV19, the J call TRBJ2-1; D is undetermined. The CDR3 extends over 15 amino acids. The V end was cut by 4 bases, the J end by 7 bases, with 17 bases between. Germline values: CDR1 LNHDA, CDR2 SQIVND (reference sequence). Here the CDR3 DNA reads TGTGCCAGTAGTACGAGTTCTTCTTTTCGTAATGAGCAGTTCTTC. Translated: CASSTSSSFRNEQFF.

This clone was seen a few times. The rearrangement uses TRBV6-4 and TRBJ1-1, with TRBD1 identical over 10 bases. The CDR3 covers 14 residues. Trimming removed 5 bases from V and 8 bases from J; junction bases left unmatched: 8. The germline V gene has CDR1 MRHNA and CDR2 SNTAGT. For the CDR3, the DNA is TGTGCCAGCAGTAACCTACCGGGACAGGGGGAAGCTTTCTTT. Its translation: CASSNLPGQGEAFF.

V and J are TRBV28 and TRBJ1-2; tentative D call: TRBD1 (5 bases). CDR1 and CDR2 (germline): MDHEN, SYDVKM. This CDR3 has 12 amino acids. Trimming pared 6 bases from V and 4 bases from J, leaving 9 bases between. Written as DNA, the CDR3 is TGTGCCAGCAGCGGGGGTGCCTATGGCTACACCTTC. Amino acid sequence: CASSGGAYGYTF.

In regard to this clone: The junction does not match germline at one end; this may be a read error. The V call is TRBV5-4, the J call TRBJ2-1; TRBD2 agrees at 8 bases. CDR3 size: 15 residues. Germline-derived CDR1 and CDR2 are SGHNT and YYREEE (reference sequence). CDR3 DNA sequence: TGTGCTAGCAACCGGAGCGGGGGCCTATACAATGAGCAGTTCTTC. Encoded protein: CASNRSGGLYNEQFF. The entire variable domain, with the rest obtained from reference TRBV5-4 and TRBJ2-1, is as follows: ETGVTQSPTHLIKTRGQQVTLRCSSQSGHNTVSWYQQALGQGPQFIFQYYREEENGRGNFPPRFSGLQFPNYSSELNVNALELDDSALYLCASNRSGGLYNEQFFGPGTRLTVL.

The V call is TRBV28, the J call TRBJ1-3, with a possible D match to TRBD1 (6 bases). V lost 6 bases to trimming and J lost 7 bases, with 16 bases between them. Looked up from germline, CDR1 is MDHEN and CDR2 is SYDVKM. This CDR3 is built from 14 residues. In nucleotides, the CDR3 is TGTGCCAGCAGCGGGGGGGGGCGAAAGAACACCATATATTTT. Protein: CASSGGGRKNTIYF.

V usage is TRBV6-1 and J usage is TRBJ2-7, with 11 positions matching TRBD2. CDR1 is MNHNS and CDR2 is SASEGT in the germline V gene. J lost 4 bases, V lost 6 bases, and 5 bases had no gene match. The CDR3 sequence is 14 residues long. The CDR3 loop is CASSLAGGPYEQYF. CDR3 coding DNA: TGTGCCAGCAGCTTAGCGGGAGGGCCTTACGAGCAGTACTTC.

This clone was counted a single time. The rearrangement joins TRBV30 to TRBJ2-1; 11 bases map to TRBD2. The CDR3 consists of 16 residues. Trimming cost V 0 bases and J 7 bases; bases outside gene matches: 8. CDR1 GTSNPN and CDR2 SVGIG come from the germline V gene (reference sequence). DNA for the CDR3: TGTGCCTGGAGTGTCGGGCTAGCGGGAGGTCGTAATGAGCAGTTCTTC. Residues: CAWSVGLAGGRNEQFF.